The clone carrying this T cell receptor (beta chain) was recorded many times. V gave up 6 bases and J gave up 3 bases; unmatched junction bases: 8. The CDR3 runs 14 residues. Germline V gene data show CDR1 as MNHEY and CDR2 as SVGEGT. The source of the sample is a study of blood T cells in healthy people across ages. Sample-barcoded 5' priming and a J-beta primer mix drove a second PCR of about 6 to 12 cycles. The study obtained at least 2.5 million CDR3-containing paired-end reads from every sample. Each CDR3 protein is one row after TCRdb ran MiXCR on the 5' RACE reads. There are 550,000 to 650,000 distinct CDR3 sequences in the sample; about 30% occur only once, and 15% to 18% lies in the top ten.

The chain has TRBV6-2 or TRBV6-3 and TRBJ2-7; TRBD1 matches 7 bases. The receptor comes from a woman of 80 years or more in good health. The source material was blood. The CDR3 DNA is TGTGCCAGCAGGACAGAACGGACAGGCTACGAGCAGTACTTC. It yields the protein CASRTERTGYEQYF.